Shown below are 22 T cell receptor beta chains from a single sample sequenced in a study of CXCR3-negative and CXCR3-positive naive CD8 T cells. Carrying UMI labels, the TRB cDNA libraries were prepared through 5' RACE. TCRdb reanalyzed the 5' RACE reads, giving one entry per CDR3 protein sequence and no DNA. With some 130,000 distinct CDR3 sequences in the sample, the ten largest clones hold 0.29%. The sequenced material came from naive CXCR3- CD8+ T cells from blood. Subset here: CD45RO-CCR7+CD27+CD95- naive CD8+ T cells lacking CXCR3 (TNR3-). Receptor source: a human donor in good health. Some clones in this sample may be carry-over from other donors' samples.

This chain connects TRBV20-1 to TRBJ1-2; the TCRdb call, TRBD1, lacks DNA for checking. This CDR3 is 19 amino acids long. In germline, CDR1 is DFQATT, CDR2 SNEGSKA (reference sequence). This chain's CDR3 is CSARDENGTGGISNYGYTF.

The gene calls are TRBV7-8 and TRBJ2-1; lacking DNA, the TRBD2 call made by TCRdb goes unchecked. The CDR3 contains 16 residues. CDR1 is SGHVS and CDR2 is FQNEAQ in the germline V gene. CDR3 sequence: CASSFRAGGSYNEQFF.

Here the CDR3 reads CASAFGTATLYGYTF. This chain connects TRBV19 to TRBJ1-2; the TCRdb call, TRBD1, lacks DNA for checking. CDR1 is LNHDA, CDR2 SQIVND, per germline (reference sequence). This CDR3 is 15 amino acids long.

The chain uses TRBV7-9 and TRBJ1-5. The CDR3 totals 15 residues. Germline V gene sequence: CDR1 SEHNR, CDR2 FQNEAQ (reference sequence). The CDR3 loop reads CASSLGRHRNQPQHF.

This chain joins TRBV29-1 and TRBJ2-3; no DNA is available, so the TRBD2 call from TCRdb remains unchecked. The CDR3 spans 14 residues. Germline loops: CDR1 SQVTM, CDR2 ANQGSEA. CDR3 amino acids: CSVEVAGGSNTQYF.

The gene calls are TRBV14 and TRBJ1-5; TCRdb lists TRBD1, though no DNA is available to test this call. The CDR3 is made up of 16 amino acids. Germline V lookup: CDR1 SGHDN, CDR2 FVKESK. Here the CDR3 reads CAHTRERGDSNQPQHF.

The chain joins TRBV20-1 to TRBJ1-3. Germline CDR1 reads DFQATT; CDR2 reads SNEGSKA (reference sequence). The CDR3 has 16 residues. CDR3 in amino acids: CSARGRTENSGNTIYF.

The chain joins TRBV29-1 to TRBJ2-2. The germline V gene encodes CDR1 SQVTM and CDR2 ANQGSEA. The length of the CDR3 is 11 residues. The CDR3 reads CSVEVIGELFF.

The V and J genes are TRBV19 and TRBJ2-1. The CDR3 is made up of 12 amino acids. Germline V gene sequence: CDR1 LNHDA, CDR2 SQIVND (reference sequence). The CDR3 loop reads CASAGSYNEQFF.

The chain has TRBV15 and TRBJ2-5; TCRdb returns TRBD2, unconfirmable since there is no DNA. CDR3 size: 15 residues. Germline loops: CDR1 LNHNV, CDR2 YYDKDF (reference sequence). This CDR3 is CATSRARGMGETQYF.

The chain carries TRBV20-1 and TRBJ1-2. The CDR3 runs 13 residues. Germline CDR1 and CDR2: DFQATT and SNEGSKA (reference sequence). Here the CDR3 reads CSARDRRSYGYTF.

The J gene is TRBJ2-1, the V gene TRBV29-1; TCRdb lists TRBD2, though no DNA is available to test this call. The CDR3 loop spans 14 amino acids. Germline V CDR1 and CDR2: SQVTM, ANQGSEA. The CDR3 loop reads CSVTKGLHPTEQFF.

V gene TRBV24-1 combines with J gene TRBJ1-1; TCRdb indicates TRBD1, and absent DNA this call remains unverified. Germline V gene lookup returns CDR1 KGHDR and CDR2 SFDVKD. There are 13 residues in the CDR3. The CDR3 reads CATLRDRETEAFF.

V gene TRBV14 combines with J gene TRBJ1-2; absent DNA, TCRdb's TRBD1 call cannot be checked. The length of the CDR3 is 16 residues. Germline CDR1 reads SGHDN; CDR2 reads FVKESK. The CDR3 spells CASSQDETVSNYGYTF.

This sequence joins TRBV12-3 or TRBV12-4 and TRBJ2-5; TCRdb gives TRBD2 as the D gene, but with no DNA this cannot be confirmed. CDR3 length: 14 residues. CDR3 residues: CASSPTSAQETQYF.

This chain joins TRBV20-1 and TRBJ2-7. This CDR3 is built from 13 residues. CDR1 and CDR2 from the germline V gene are DFQATT and SNEGSKA (reference sequence). This CDR3 reads CSVPRKGSYEQYF.

The genes are TRBV20-1 and TRBJ2-1. The CDR3 covers 16 residues. CDR1 is DFQATT and CDR2 is SNEGSKA in the germline V gene (reference sequence). CDR3 amino acids: CSASRAERGSYNEQFF.

The chain employs TRBV15 and TRBJ2-1; the D gene TCRdb calls, TRBD2, cannot be checked with no DNA. CDR1 is LNHNV, CDR2 YYDKDF, per germline (reference sequence). This CDR3 is 14 amino acids long. CDR3 protein: CATSQMLGRNEQFF.

The chain combines TRBV19 with TRBJ2-1; absent DNA, TCRdb's TRBD2 call cannot be checked. Germline V gives CDR1 LNHDA, CDR2 SQIVND (reference sequence). The CDR3 totals 15 residues. CDR3: CATTGTSGAYNEQFF.

V usage is TRBV7-9 and J usage is TRBJ1-1. The CDR3 consists of 12 residues. Germline assignment: CDR1 SEHNR and CDR2 FQNEAQ (reference sequence). The CDR3 region is CASSIQNTEAFF.

The chain employs TRBV19 and TRBJ2-1; the TRBD1 assignment by TCRdb is unverifiable without DNA. In germline, CDR1 is LNHDA, CDR2 SQIVND (reference sequence). This CDR3 spans 14 amino acids. CDR3: CASSIGGIYNEQFF. Drawing the rest from reference TRBV19 and TRBJ2-1, the complete variable domain is DGGITQSPKYLFRKEGQNVTLSCEQNLNHDAMYWYRQDPGQGLRLIYYSQIVNDFQKGDIAEGYSVSREKKESFPLTVTSAQKNPTAFYLCASSIGGIYNEQFFGPGTRLTVL.

The CDR3 spells CASSPDTHLYNEQFF. The V gene is TRBV4-1, the J gene TRBJ2-1. The germline CDR1 and CDR2 sequences are MGHRA and YSYEKL. The CDR3 runs 15 residues.